The 24 T cell receptor beta chains reported below all come from one sample, sequenced in a study of control samples from healthy donors and cancer patients. Sequencing was performed with immunoSEQ multiplex PCR; in TCRdb, only in-frame clones are kept and a portion is missing. The sample shows tens of thousands of clones, 85% to 90% of them seen only once. The sequencing sample was made of PBMCs. Source of these receptors: a man in his fifties with head and neck cancer.

The J gene is TRBJ2-7, the V gene TRBV4-3; perhaps TRBD1 as D (6 bases). V was trimmed by 1 base and J by 6 bases, leaving 16 bases between them. This CDR3 has 15 amino acids. Germline-derived CDR1 and CDR2 are LGHNA and YSLEER. CDR3 coding DNA: TGCGCCAGCAGCCAAGTAGCACAGGGATTACGCGAGCAGTACTTC. Translation gives CASSQVAQGLREQYF.

The chain recombines TRBV4-1 with TRBJ2-7; 8 bases map to TRBD2. This CDR3 is built from 14 residues. J lost 5 bases, V lost 4 bases, and 7 bases had no gene match. Germline CDR1 is MGHRA and CDR2 is YSYEKL. The CDR3 sequence: CASSLTGGSHEQYF. For the CDR3, the DNA is TGCGCCAGCAGCCTGACGGGGGGGAGCCACGAGCAGTACTTC.

The chain is built from TRBV27 and TRBJ2-6; D gene ambiguous. Germline CDR1 MNHEY, CDR2 SMNVEV (reference sequence). The V gene lost 7 bases and the J gene lost 0 bases, with 4 bases spanning the gap. The CDR3 runs 13 residues. The CDR3 DNA sequence: TGTGCCAGCACCATCTCTGGGGCCAACGTCCTGACTTTC. It yields the protein CASTISGANVLTF. The entire variable domain, with the rest obtained from reference TRBV27 and TRBJ2-6, is as follows: EAQVTQNPRYLITVTGKKLTVTCSQNMNHEYMSWYRQDPGLGLRQIYYSMNVEVTDKGDVPEGYKVSRKEKRNFPLILESPSPNQTSLYFCASTISGANVLTFGAGSRLTVL.

The V call is TRBV12-2, the J call TRBJ2-7. TRBV12-2 constitutes a pseudogene. The CDR3 length is 18 residues. DNA of the CDR3: TGTGCAAGTCGCTTAGATCGGGATTGGACACAGCGCTCCTACGAGCAGTACTTC. It specifies CASRLDRDWTQRSYEQYF.

This clone has just one count. This chain connects TRBV27 to TRBJ1-2, with D unresolved. Germline loops: CDR1 MNHEY, CDR2 SMNVEV (reference sequence). Trimming removed 3 bases from V and 5 bases from J, with 10 bases in between. The CDR3 is made up of 13 amino acids. CDR3 residues: CASSFSVGYGYTF. CDR3 nucleotide sequence: TGTGCCAGCAGTTTCAGCGTGGGGTATGGCTACACCTTC.

The chain recombines TRBV5-6 with TRBJ1-1; TRBD1 matches 8 bases. The germline V gene has CDR1 SGHDT and CDR2 YYEEEE. This CDR3 region has 13 residues. With 5 bases clipped from V and 2 bases from J, the junction kept 2 bases outside the gene matches. The CDR3 DNA sequence: TGTGCCAGCAGTGGACAGGGTAACACTGAAGCTTTCTTT. As protein: CASSGQGNTEAFF.

V usage is TRBV30 and J usage is TRBJ2-3; either TRBD1 or TRBD2 may fit D (5 bases each). The germline V gene encodes CDR1 GTSNPN and CDR2 SVGIG (reference sequence). This CDR3 is built from 14 residues. The V end lost 2 bases, the J end lost 3 bases, and 12 bases lay between the germline ends. CDR3 nucleotide sequence: TGTGCCTGGAGTAGGGGAGTGGGGACAGATACGCAGTATTTT. It codes for CAWSRGVGTDTQYF. Full variable domain (missing parts from reference TRBV30 and TRBJ2-3): SQTIHQWPATLVQPVGSPLSLECTVEGTSNPNLYWYRQAAGRGLQLLFYSVGIGQISSEVPQNLSASRPQDRQFILSSKKLLLSDSGFYLCAWSRGVGTDTQYFGPGTRLTVL.

The chain has TRBV28 and TRBJ2-7; maybe TRBD1 (6 bases). CDR1 is MDHEN, CDR2 SYDVKM, per germline. The CDR3 runs to 14 residues. V gave up 2 bases and J gave up 3 bases, with 11 bases separating them. CDR3 amino acids: CASSLDGRGYEQYF. The CDR3 DNA sequence: TGTGCCAGCAGTTTAGACGGCAGGGGCTACGAGCAGTACTTC.

CDR3 sequence reads: CAWSGQESEAFF. The CDR3 DNA sequence: TGTGCCTGGAGTGGACAGGAATCAGAAGCTTTCTTT. V usage is TRBV30 and J usage is TRBJ1-1, with D perhaps TRBD1 (6 bases). CDR3 length equals 12 residues. From germline, CDR1 is GTSNPN and CDR2 SVGIG (reference sequence). V was pared by 1 base and J by 8 bases, with 11 bases between.

The chain joins TRBV4-2 to TRBJ2-2; 7 bases line up with TRBD1. This CDR3 spans 17 amino acids. The trim removed 1 base at V and 1 base at J, leaving 6 bases unmatched. Germline V gives CDR1 LGHNA, CDR2 YNFKEQ. The CDR3 here is CASSQVHRGENTGELFF. The CDR3 DNA follows: TGTGCCAGCAGCCAAGTACACAGGGGTGAGAACACCGGGGAGCTGTTTTTT.

The chain employs TRBV5-4 and TRBJ2-2; 10 nucleotides match TRBD1. The CDR3 has 16 amino acids. The junction had 9 bases not matched to a gene; V was cut back by 3 bases and J by 7 bases. CDR1 and CDR2 (germline): SGHNT, YYREEE (reference sequence). DNA of the CDR3: TGTGCCAGCAGCTCAACCGGGACAGGGGTTGTCGGGGAGCTGTTTTTT. Its protein is CASSSTGTGVVGELFF.

The chain has TRBV5-4 and TRBJ2-7; TRBD2 matches 9 bases. Germline CDR1 reads SGHNT; CDR2 reads YYREEE (reference sequence). The J segment lost 3 bases and the V segment lost 4 bases, leaving 8 bases of the junction unmatched. This CDR3 spans 15 amino acids. CDR3 sequence: CASSQSAGGVYEQYF. In DNA form, the CDR3 reads TGTGCCAGCAGCCAATCAGCGGGAGGAGTCTACGAGCAGTACTTC.

The chain employs TRBV27 and TRBJ1-1; maybe TRBD1 (5 bases). This CDR3 is 14 amino acids long. The V end was cut by 3 bases, the J end by 6 bases, with 14 bases between. Per the germline V gene, CDR1 is MNHEY and CDR2 is SMNVEV (reference sequence). The chain's CDR3 is CASSLVQGGAEAFF. The CDR3 nucleotides read TGTGCCAGCAGTTTGGTGCAGGGCGGGGCTGAAGCTTTCTTT.

The genes are TRBV5-4 and TRBJ2-3; 9 bases line up with TRBD2. The length of the CDR3 is 16 residues. Trimming at V came to 1 base and at J to 0 bases, leaving 3 bases not matched to a gene. Germline V lookup: CDR1 SGHNT, CDR2 YYREEE (reference sequence). The CDR3 DNA is TGTGCCAGCAGCTTGACGCGGGGGGGGAGCACAGATACGCAGTATTTT. The encoded protein is CASSLTRGGSTDTQYF.

The V and J genes are TRBV7-2 and TRBJ2-1; TRBD2 is a possible D gene (6 bases). The CDR3 contains 14 residues. Germline-derived CDR1 and CDR2 are SGHTA and FQGNSA. V gave up 8 bases and J gave up 2 bases, with 13 bases separating them. CDR3 amino acids: CASLWRGPYNEQFF. CDR3 nucleotides: TGTGCCAGCCTATGGCGGGGCCCCTACAATGAGCAGTTCTTC.

This chain links TRBV7-8 with TRBJ2-2; perhaps D is TRBD1 or TRBD2 (5 bases each). CDR3 length equals 16 residues. Germline V gene data show CDR1 as SGHVS and CDR2 as FQNEAQ. V was cut by 5 bases and J by 7 bases, with 20 bases left in between. CDR3: CASSEAPGLLGGELFF. CDR3 sequence (DNA): TGTGCCAGCAGCGAAGCGCCGGGGCTCCTTGGCGGGGAGCTGTTTTTT.

The rearrangement links TRBV5-6 to TRBJ2-7; 15 bases agree with TRBD2. Germline V gene sequence: CDR1 SGHDT, CDR2 YYEEEE. This CDR3 is built from 14 residues. The trim removed 4 bases at V and 7 bases at J, leaving 3 bases unmatched. CDR3 sequence reads: CASSAGLAGGEQYF. In DNA, the CDR3 is TGTGCCAGCAGCGCGGGACTAGCGGGAGGAGAGCAGTACTTC.

The chain employs TRBV13 and TRBJ2-1; unclear D gene. The V gene lost 4 bases and the J gene lost 2 bases, with 9 bases spanning the gap. CDR1 PRHDT and CDR2 FYEKMQ come from the germline V gene (reference sequence). The CDR3 sequence is 14 residues long. The CDR3 sequence: CASSSRITYNEQFF. The CDR3 DNA reads TGTGCCAGCAGCTCCAGGATTACCTACAATGAGCAGTTCTTC.

This sequence joins TRBV14 and TRBJ2-5; D is unclear. V dropped 1 base and J dropped 5 bases, with 17 bases sitting between them. From germline, CDR1 is SGHDN and CDR2 FVKESK. The CDR3 contains 16 residues. The CDR3 sequence: CASSQVRTSTSETQYF. The DNA of the CDR3 is TGTGCCAGCAGCCAAGTTAGGACGTCAACTTCCGAGACCCAGTACTTC.

The chain combines TRBV5-4 with TRBJ2-7, with D uncertain. The V gene lost 0 bases and the J gene lost 0 bases, with 7 bases spanning the gap. The CDR3 length is 14 residues. CDR1 and CDR2 from the germline V gene are SGHNT and YYREEE (reference sequence). CDR3 bases: TGTGCCAGCAGCTTGGGTCTAGACTCCTACGAGCAGTACTTC. Protein sequence: CASSLGLDSYEQYF.

This sequence joins TRBV29-1 and TRBJ1-3, with D unclear. The CDR3 extends over 13 amino acids. V gave up 4 bases and J gave up 0 bases, with 7 bases separating them. The V gene's germline CDR1 is SQVTM and CDR2 ANQGSEA. The CDR3 loop reads CSVGQVSGNTIYF. In nucleotides, the CDR3 is TGCAGCGTTGGCCAAGTCTCTGGAAACACCATATATTTT.

The J gene is TRBJ1-2, the V gene TRBV28, with D possibly TRBD1 on 5 matching bases. The CDR3 extends over 11 amino acids. The germline V gene encodes CDR1 MDHEN and CDR2 SYDVKM. The V gene lost 7 bases and the J gene lost 5 bases, with 8 bases spanning the gap. The CDR3 is CASTRTYGYTF. The CDR3 region has the DNA TGTGCCAGCACCCGGACATATGGCTACACCTTC.

The V call is TRBV6-5, the J call TRBJ1-1; D call uncertain. The CDR3 has 12 residues. The germline V and J ends were trimmed by 2 bases and 6 bases, with 7 bases remaining between them. Germline V gene lookup returns CDR1 MNHEY and CDR2 SVGAGI. The CDR3 protein is CASSYPQSEAFF. For the CDR3, the DNA is TGTGCCAGCAGTTACCCACAGTCTGAAGCTTTCTTT.

With regard to this clone: This specimen includes other DNA sequences encoding the same CDR3. The chain joins TRBV7-8 to TRBJ1-6; no firm D call. The CDR3 is 13 amino acids. From germline, CDR1 is SGHVS and CDR2 FQNEAQ. V dropped 5 bases and J dropped 8 bases, with 10 bases sitting between them. The chain's CDR3 is CASSPRWDSPLHF. Written as DNA, the CDR3 is TGTGCCAGCAGCCCTCGCTGGGATTCACCCCTCCACTTT.